The 6 T cell receptor beta chains below come from one sample, sequenced in a study of vaccination effects on CD4 cells after COVID-19. The table came from immunoSEQ multiplex PCR; TCRdb's copy has only in-frame clones and leaves some out. The sample holds about 73,000 clones, 78% seen once. No antigen is known for these receptors. Sequencing followed a ViraFEST assay step that expanded antigen-specific CD4+ T cells with viral peptide pools. Once cultured for around 11 days, the cells underwent separation to obtain CD4+ T cells. Each vaccine recipient was nucleocapsid antibody negative and had no prior SARS-CoV-2 infection. The input for sequencing was CD4+ T cells from PBMCs cultured with SARS-CoV-2 spike peptides, taken before COVID-19 vaccination. The receptor set was obtained from a human donor who received a COVID-19 vaccine.

This clone was seen a handful of times. The CDR3 is CASYLVDMNTEAFF. Here the CDR3 DNA reads TGTGCCAGCTACTTGGTTGATATGAACACTGAAGCTTTCTTT. This chain joins TRBV5-6 and TRBJ1-1; no reliable D call. The germline gives CDR1 SGHDT, CDR2 YYEEEE. V lost 7 bases to trimming and J lost 0 bases, with 13 bases between them. CDR3 length: 14 amino acids.

Only one count was recorded for this clone. V and J are TRBV5-4 and TRBJ2-5; 10 bases match TRBD1. V shed 3 bases, J shed 2 bases, and the junction held 4 bases outside the gene matches. The germline V gene encodes CDR1 SGHNT and CDR2 YYREEE (reference sequence). The CDR3 has 15 amino acids. The CDR3, as DNA: TGTGCCAGCAGCTCCCGGACAGGGGGACAAGAGACCCAGTACTTC. Translation gives CASSSRTGGQETQYF.

This clone was recorded many times. The chain combines TRBV5-1 with TRBJ1-2; no reliable D call. The CDR3 totals 13 residues. The V gene's germline CDR1 is SGHRS and CDR2 YFSETQ. Deletions cut 5 bases from V and 4 bases from J, with 12 bases between. CDR3 residues: CASRSRSVYGYTF. The DNA for the CDR3 is TGCGCCAGCAGGTCTCGTTCCGTCTATGGCTACACCTTC.

This sequence joins TRBV7-8 and TRBJ2-1; tentatively, D is TRBD2 (5 bases). Germline values: CDR1 SGHVS, CDR2 FQNEAQ. The CDR3 extends over 18 amino acids. The V gene lost 2 bases and the J gene lost 0 bases, with 17 bases spanning the gap. For the CDR3, the DNA is TGTGCCAGCAGCTTATTTGTACGGAGGAGGCCCTCCTACAATGAGCAGTTCTTC. This gives the protein CASSLFVRRRPSYNEQFF.

The V gene is TRBV29-1, the J gene TRBJ1-1; D is uncertain. V lost 7 bases to trimming and J lost 2 bases, with 14 bases between them. Per the germline V gene, CDR1 is SQVTM and CDR2 is ANQGSEA. The CDR3 spans 13 residues. This chain's CDR3 is CSGKEVANTEAFF. CDR3 bases: TGCAGCGGAAAGGAGGTAGCAAACACTGAAGCTTTCTTT.

V usage is TRBV19 and J usage is TRBJ1-2; the D gene is possibly TRBD1 (5 bases). V dropped 7 bases and J dropped 2 bases, with 11 bases sitting between them. The CDR3 length is 13 residues. Germline CDR1 is LNHDA and CDR2 is SQIVND (reference sequence). CDR3 residues: CASMGTRNYGYTF. In DNA, the CDR3 is TGTGCCAGTATGGGGACCAGAAACTATGGCTACACCTTC.